A single count supports the clone carrying this T cell receptor (beta chain). These data are taken from a study of blood T cell repertoires in COVID-19. The wider study: Samples taken during acute and convalescent COVID-19 were collected in the United States, Italy and Spain. In each case, the material was cDNA or gDNA derived from T cells, B-cell-depleted T cells, or PBMCs.

Original handling: Reference gene primer amplification gave nucleated cell count estimates. The repertoire was sequenced with immunoSEQ multiplex PCR; TCRdb's copy has only in-frame clones and lacks some. V and J calls and clone size follow that table, whereas D and trimming were derived from the DNA. The sample holds about 140,000 clones, just over 85% seen once. In germline, CDR1 is LGHDT, CDR2 YNNKEL (reference sequence). There are 14 residues in the CDR3. Germline trimming cut 3 bases from V and 7 bases from J; bases unmatched to any gene: 8. Sequencing input: peripheral blood. The clonotype was recovered from a woman between 55 and 75 years old with acute or convalescent COVID-19. This chain links TRBV3-1 (or the pseudogene TRBV3-2) with TRBJ1-2, with 7 bases matching TRBD1. The CDR3 sequence: CASSQTTGPVGYTF. In DNA form, the CDR3 reads TGTGCCAGCAGCCAGACGACAGGGCCGGTTGGCTACACCTTC.